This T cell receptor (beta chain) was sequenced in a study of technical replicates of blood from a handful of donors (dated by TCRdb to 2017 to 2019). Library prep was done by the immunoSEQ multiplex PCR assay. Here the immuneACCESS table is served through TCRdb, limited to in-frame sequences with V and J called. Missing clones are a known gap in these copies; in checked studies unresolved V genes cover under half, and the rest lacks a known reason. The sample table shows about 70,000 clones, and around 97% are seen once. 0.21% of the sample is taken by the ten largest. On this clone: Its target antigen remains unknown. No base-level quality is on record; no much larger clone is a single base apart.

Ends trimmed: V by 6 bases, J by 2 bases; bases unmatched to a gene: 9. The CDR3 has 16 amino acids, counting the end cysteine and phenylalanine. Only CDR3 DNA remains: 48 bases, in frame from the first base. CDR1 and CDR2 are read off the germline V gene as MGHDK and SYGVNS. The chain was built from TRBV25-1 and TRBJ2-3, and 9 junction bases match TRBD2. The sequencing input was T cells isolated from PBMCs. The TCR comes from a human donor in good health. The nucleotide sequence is TGTGCCAGCAGCCCCTTGACTAGCGGATACACAGATACGCAGTATTTT. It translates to CASSPLTSGYTDTQYF.